These T cell receptor beta chains were read from a single sample in a study of T cell repertoires in cytomegalovirus infection. MiXCR, run by TCRdb on the reads, gives a single entry per CDR3 protein. Here the sample spans 300,000 to 400,000 distinct CDR3 sequences, almost 30% being singletons. Their cognate antigens are unknown. The sample here was cultured PBMCs, taken from culture after CMV antigen stimulation. The receptor source for this set is a human donor in good health (CMV status not recorded). Some clones in this sample may be carry-over from other donors' samples. CDR3s include the opening cysteine and the closing phenylalanine or tryptophan.

j_gene,v_gene,CDR3aa
TRBJ1-5,TRBV10-3,CAISESGAGYQPQHF
TRBJ2-2,TRBV6-8,CASRTGFTGELFF
TRBJ2-7,TRBV4-2,CASSDPGQGAYEQYF
TRBJ2-3,TRBV15,CATSRDYRPGGTDTQYF
TRBJ2-2,TRBV6-1,CASSDLGTTGELFF
TRBJ1-1,TRBV19,CASSALTGVNTEAFF
TRBJ1-2,TRBV6-5,CASSYARGGYGYTF
TRBJ1-1,TRBV12-3/TRBV12-4,CASSAGAEAFF
TRBJ2-5,TRBV27,CASSLSIGTGEGETQYF
TRBJ2-1,TRBV7-9,CASSSPQGGINEQFF
TRBJ2-3,TRBV12-5,CASGLDSHLTDTQYF
TRBJ1-5,TRBV30,CAWNRDSNQPQHF
TRBJ1-1,TRBV27,CASSPGLGNTEAFF
TRBJ1-2,TRBV5-4,CASSFVAGNYGYTF
TRBJ1-2,TRBV12-3/TRBV12-4,CASSDSQGGYGYTF
TRBJ2-2,TRBV24-1,CATSDSNPGQGPGELFF
TRBJ2-1,TRBV20-1,CSASRQSHEQFF
TRBJ2-7,TRBV24-1,CATSDFRTNYEQYF
TRBJ2-3,TRBV20-1,CSARDLRLDRTDTQYF
TRBJ1-5,TRBV11-2,CAIRGSVSNQPQHF
TRBJ1-6,TRBV7-9,CASSSHRTYPSPLHF
TRBJ1-2,TRBV7-9,CASSFPPHGVGKNGYTF
TRBJ1-3,TRBV6-1,CASSSRTRRGDTIYF
TRBJ2-5,TRBV28,CASSSPTGGYETQYF
TRBJ1-1,TRBV12-3/TRBV12-4,CASSLAGGNTEAFF
TRBJ2-2,TRBV30,CAWAERHTGELFF
TRBJ1-1,TRBV7-9,CASRVQGATEAFF
TRBJ2-2,TRBV6-1,CASILTGGTGELFF